The 5 T cell receptor beta chains given below trace back to one sample, sequenced in a study of blood T cells in healthy people across ages. Primed by a sample-barcoded 5' primer and a J-beta primer mix, a second PCR proceeded for 7 to 11 cycles. MiXCR, applied by TCRdb to the 5' RACE reads, yields one record per CDR3 protein. Of around 800,000 distinct CDR3 sequences in the sample, about 47% were seen once. Sequencing was performed on blood. The receptor set was obtained from a man aged 80 or over in good health.

This clonotype was detected ten times or more. The chain links TRBV7-8 to TRBJ2-6; TRBD1 matches at 7 bases. The V gene's germline CDR1 is SGHVS and CDR2 FQNEAQ. Germline trimming cut 4 bases from V and 2 bases from J; bases unmatched to any gene: 5. The CDR3 consists of 16 residues. The CDR3 sequence is CASSSQGGAGANVLTF. In DNA form, the CDR3 reads TGTGCCAGCAGCTCGCAAGGGGGCGCTGGGGCCAACGTCCTGACTTTC.

About this clonotype itself: Being one base from a much bigger clone, this may be a read error. This chain links TRBV4-2 with TRBJ2-1; 8 positions agree with TRBD2. CDR1 and CDR2 from the germline V gene are LGHNA and YNFKEQ. CDR3 length: 17 amino acids. The CDR3 DNA reads as TGTGCCAGCAGCCAGGAGAAACTAGCGGAAGGGTACAGTGAGCAGTTCTTC. Protein product: CASSQEKLAEGYSEQFF.

The CDR3 bases are TGCGCCAGCAGCCTGGCCAGGACAGGGATGTCCTACGAGCAGTACTTC. This translates into CASSLARTGMSYEQYF. The V and J genes are TRBV5-1 and TRBJ2-7; 8 bases are a match to TRBD1. This CDR3 region has 16 residues. CDR1 is SGHRS and CDR2 is YFSETQ in the germline V gene. Trimming at V came to 4 bases and at J to 1 base, leaving 10 bases not matched to a gene.

The rearrangement links TRBV7-2 to TRBJ2-1; 10 bases are a match to TRBD2. The trim removed 10 bases at V and 6 bases at J, leaving 9 bases unmatched. The V gene's germline CDR1 is SGHTA and CDR2 FQGNSA. The CDR3 extends over 14 amino acids. In DNA, the CDR3 is TGTGCCACCAAGCCAGCGGGAGGGGCCAATGAGCAGTTCTTC. It yields the protein CATKPAGGANEQFF.

The J gene is TRBJ2-7, the V gene TRBV25-1, with 8 positions matching TRBD1. This CDR3 has 13 residues. The V gene end was trimmed by 3 bases and the J gene end by 5 bases; junction bases not matched to a gene: 3. The germline gives CDR1 MGHDK, CDR2 SYGVNS. The CDR3 loop is CASSEHRGNEQYF. CDR3 nucleotides: TGTGCCAGCAGTGAGCACAGGGGGAACGAGCAGTACTTC.